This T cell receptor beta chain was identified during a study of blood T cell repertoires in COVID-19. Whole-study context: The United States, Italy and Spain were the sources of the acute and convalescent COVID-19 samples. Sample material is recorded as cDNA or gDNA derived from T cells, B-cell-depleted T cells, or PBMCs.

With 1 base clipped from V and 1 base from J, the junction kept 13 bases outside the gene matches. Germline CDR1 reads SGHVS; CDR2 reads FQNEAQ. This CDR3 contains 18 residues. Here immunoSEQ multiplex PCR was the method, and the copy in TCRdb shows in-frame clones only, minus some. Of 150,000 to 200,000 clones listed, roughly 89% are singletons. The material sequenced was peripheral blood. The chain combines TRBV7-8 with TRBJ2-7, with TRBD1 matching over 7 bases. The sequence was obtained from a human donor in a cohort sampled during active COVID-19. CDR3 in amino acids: CASSLGRRAQGQSYEQYF. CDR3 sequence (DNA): TGTGCCAGCAGCTTAGGCCGCCGTGCACAGGGGCAATCCTACGAGCAGTACTTC. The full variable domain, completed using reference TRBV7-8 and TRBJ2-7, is GAGVSQSPRYKVAKRGQDVALRCDPISGHVSLFWYQQALGQGPEFLTYFQNEAQLDKSGLPSDRFFAERPEGSVSTLKIQRTQQEDSAVYLCASSLGRRAQGQSYEQYFGPGTRLTVT.